These 14 T cell receptor beta chains came from one sample sequenced in a study of metastatic and nonmetastatic thyroid tumors. None of the patients had undergone any treatment ahead of thyroid surgery. TCRdb re-clonotyped the PCR reads through MiXCR. The table records about 20,000 clones, more than 15% of them present only once. The sequenced material came from tumor tissue. The receptors were gathered from a female donor with papillary thyroid cancer or a benign thyroid nodule (not recorded which). Some clones in this sample may be carry-over from other donors' samples.

There are many counts of this clone. This rearrangement joins TRBV18 to TRBJ1-5; 9 bases agree with TRBD1. The J segment lost 3 bases and the V segment lost 2 bases, leaving 8 bases of the junction unmatched. Germline loops: CDR1 KGHSH, CDR2 LQKENI. The CDR3 loop spans 17 amino acids. CDR3 region: CASSPRGRQGDNQPQHF. In DNA, the CDR3 is TGTGCCAGCTCACCAAGGGGTAGACAGGGGGACAATCAGCCCCAGCATTTT.

In this sample, this clone turned up a few times. The chain carries TRBV10-1 and TRBJ1-3; TRBD1 agrees at 7 bases. Germline loops: CDR1 WNHNN, CDR2 SYGVQD (reference sequence). The CDR3 has 14 amino acids. V dropped 6 bases and J dropped 5; count of bases not matched to a gene: 7. The CDR3 sequence: CASSSPGQRNTIYF. CDR3 bases: TGCGCCAGCAGCTCACCGGGACAGCGAAACACCATATATTTT.

This clone was detected many times. V is TRBV29-1 and J is TRBJ2-1; TRBD2 matches 9 bases. Germline loops: CDR1 SQVTM, CDR2 ANQGSEA. This CDR3 contains 17 residues. J was trimmed by 4 bases and V by 8 bases; bases with no gene match: 18. In nucleotides, the CDR3 is TGCAGCTCGCGGGGGGGCGTCGGAGCGGGGGATTACAATGAGCAGTTCTTC. It yields the protein CSSRGGVGAGDYNEQFF.

This clone was seen repeatedly, ten times or more. The V gene is TRBV11-2, the J gene TRBJ2-7, with no clear D. With 4 bases removed from V and 6 bases from J, the gap between germline ends came to 7 bases. The CDR3 covers 11 residues. Per the germline V gene, CDR1 is SGHAT and CDR2 is FQNNGV. The CDR3 sequence is CASSSSFEQYF. The DNA for the CDR3 is TGTGCCAGCAGCTCCTCTTTCGAGCAGTACTTC.

In this sample, this clone turned up many times. The chain uses TRBV7-3 and TRBJ2-7; the D is unclear. CDR3 length: 14 amino acids. Germline CDR1 SGHTA, CDR2 FQGTGA. Trimming took 5 bases from V and 1 from J, leaving 12 bases between them. CDR3 nucleotide sequence: TGTGCCAGCAGCCCGACGACTGATTCCTACGAGCAGTACTTC. Encoded protein: CASSPTTDSYEQYF.

This clone was counted ten times or more. The chain carries TRBV5-1 and TRBJ1-6; no clear D. CDR1 and CDR2 (germline): SGHRS, YFSETQ. The CDR3 contains 15 residues. Trimming removed 2 bases from V and 0 bases from J, with 6 bases in between. The CDR3 sequence: CASSFRSSYNSPLHF. CDR3 bases: TGCGCCAGCAGCTTCCGGAGCTCCTATAATTCACCCCTCCACTTT.

This clone appeared many times. V is TRBV27 and J is TRBJ2-1; either TRBD1 or TRBD2 may fit D (5 bases each). This CDR3 has 12 amino acids. Trimming removed 2 bases from V and 9 bases from J, with 8 bases in between. The germline V gene encodes CDR1 MNHEY and CDR2 SMNVEV (reference sequence). CDR3 residues: CASSLTGREQFF. CDR3 nucleotide sequence: TGTGCCAGCAGTTTAACGGGGCGTGAGCAGTTCTTC.

This clone was detected ten times or more. V gene TRBV11-1 combines with J gene TRBJ1-2, with D tentatively TRBD1 (6 bases). The CDR3 length is 16 residues. The germline CDR1 and CDR2 sequences are SGHAT and FQDESV (reference sequence). V gave up 1 base and J gave up 6 bases, with 18 bases separating them. The CDR3 region is CASSLEALGQGNGYTF. CDR3 coding DNA: TGTGCCAGCAGCTTAGAAGCACTGGGACAAGGGAATGGCTACACCTTC.

On this clone: Germline is not matched at one junction end, which may reflect a read error. This rearrangement joins TRBV9 to TRBJ1-5; the match to TRBD1 covers 7 bases. The CDR3 has 16 amino acids. Germline V gives CDR1 SGDLS, CDR2 YYNGEE. As DNA, the CDR3 is TGTGCTAGCAGCGTAGGGTCGGCAGGGGGTAATCATCCCCAGCATTTT. Its protein product is CASSVGSAGGNHPQHF. The full variable domain, with the rest looked up from reference TRBV9 and TRBJ1-5, is DSGVTQTPKHLITATGQRVTLRCSPRSGDLSVYWYQQSLDQGLQFLIQYYNGEERAKGNILERFSAQQFPDLHSELNLSSLELGDSALYFCASSVGSAGGNHPQHFGDGTRLSIL.

This clone was observed many times. This chain links TRBV20-1 with TRBJ2-1, with D perhaps matching TRBD2 (6 bases). This CDR3 is built from 14 residues. The germline CDR1 and CDR2 sequences are DFQATT and SNEGSKA (reference sequence). Between the trimmed V and J ends, which lost 4 bases and 7 bases, there was a span of 17 bases. This CDR3 reads CSAISGGVRNEQFF. The CDR3 DNA reads as TGCAGTGCTATAAGTGGAGGGGTGAGGAATGAGCAGTTCTTC.

At least ten counts were recorded for this clone. This rearrangement joins TRBV7-8 to TRBJ2-2, with a possible D match to TRBD2 (6 bases). The CDR3 length is 12 residues. Germline V gene lookup returns CDR1 SGHVS and CDR2 FQNEAQ. The V and J ends lost 5 bases and 5 bases respectively, with 6 bases between them. The CDR3 here is CASSRGTGELFF. The CDR3 DNA follows: TGTGCCAGCAGCCGGGGGACCGGGGAGCTGTTTTTT. Filled out from reference TRBV7-8 and TRBJ2-2, the complete variable domain reads GAGVSQSPRYKVAKRGQDVALRCDPISGHVSLFWYQQALGQGPEFLTYFQNEAQLDKSGLPSDRFFAERPEGSVSTLKIQRTQQEDSAVYLCASSRGTGELFFGEGSRLTVL.

This clone has ten or more counts. The rearrangement joins TRBV5-6 to TRBJ2-1, with 7 bases identical to TRBD2. Trimming cost V 4 bases and J 0 bases; bases outside gene matches: 13. In germline, CDR1 is SGHDT, CDR2 YYEEEE. The CDR3 extends over 18 amino acids. The CDR3 protein is CASSPGPGTMSSYNEQFF. As DNA, the CDR3 is TGTGCCAGCAGCCCAGGGCCTGGGACTATGAGCTCCTACAATGAGCAGTTCTTC. The whole variable domain, filled in from reference TRBV5-6 and TRBJ2-1, reads DAGVTQSPTHLIKTRGQQVTLRCSPKSGHDTVSWYQQALGQGPQFIFQYYEEEERQRGNFPDRFSGHQFPNYSSELNVNALLLGDSALYLCASSPGPGTMSSYNEQFFGPGTRLTVL.

This clone was observed at least ten times. The chain recombines TRBV6-1 with TRBJ2-2, with a possible D match to TRBD2 (6 bases). V lost 10 bases to trimming and J lost 5 bases, with 14 bases between them. Germline CDR1 is MNHNS and CDR2 is SASEGT. The CDR3 contains 13 residues. CDR3 protein: CATGGYGTGELFF. As DNA, the CDR3 is TGTGCCACCGGAGGGTACGGGACCGGGGAGCTGTTTTTT.

This clone was seen at least ten times. V and J are TRBV20-1 and TRBJ2-7; 13 bases are a match to TRBD2. Germline loops: CDR1 DFQATT, CDR2 SNEGSKA (reference sequence). J gave up 5 bases and V 0 bases, and 13 bases lay outside the gene matches. This CDR3 region has 18 residues. CDR3: CSARDVPPTSGRDHEQYF. CDR3 DNA sequence: TGCAGTGCTAGAGATGTACCCCCCACTAGCGGGAGGGATCACGAGCAGTACTTC.